This T cell receptor (beta chain) was documented in a study of blood T cell repertoires in COVID-19. Study details: From the United States, Italy and Spain came samples of acute and convalescent COVID-19. From T cells, B-cell-depleted T cells, or PBMCs came the material, which was cDNA or gDNA.

In germline, CDR1 is MDHEN, CDR2 SYDVKM. V gave up 6 bases and J gave up 4 bases; unmatched junction bases: 6. The length of the CDR3 is 16 residues. Authors' methods: Amplification of reference gene primers was used by the study to estimate nucleated cell counts. The assay was immunoSEQ multiplex PCR, and TCRdb's table has in-frame clones only and misses some. D and trimming were read from the DNA, whereas the V and J calls and clone size are those reported in that table. The data show approximately 100,000 clones, roughly two thirds seen once. The genes are TRBV28 and TRBJ2-6, with TRBD1 matching over 10 bases. The specimen was peripheral blood. The TCR originated in an elderly man with acute or convalescent COVID-19. The CDR3 DNA sequence: TGTGCCAGCAGACCCGACAGGGGGCTAGGGGCCAACGTCCTGACTTTC. Protein product: CASRPDRGLGANVLTF.